The 7 T cell receptor beta chains listed next were all sequenced from one sample in a study of graft-versus-host responses after intestinal transplantation. Using immunoSEQ multiplex PCR, the repertoire was profiled, and TCRdb retains in-frame clones only, with some absent. The sample yields 25,000 or so clones, over 90% seen once. Sequenced here: PBMCs, sampled just over 38 days after intestinal transplant. The source is a human patient who received an intestinal transplant, so some T cells may come from the graft donor.

This clone was seen just once. The chain joins TRBV13 to TRBJ1-1, with D unresolved. CDR1 is PRHDT and CDR2 is FYEKMQ in the germline V gene (reference sequence). The CDR3 is 17 amino acids. V dropped 4 bases and J dropped 3 bases, with 21 bases sitting between them. The CDR3 DNA reads as TGTGCCAGCAGCTCCAGGACCGCGTCCGTTAGGTACACTGAAGCTTTCTTT. Translation gives CASSSRTASVRYTEAFF.

The chain combines TRBV2 with TRBJ2-1; 11 nucleotides match TRBD2. The length of the CDR3 is 16 residues. Trimming removed 6 bases from V and 0 bases from J; junction bases left unmatched: 4. Germline CDR1 and CDR2: SNHLY and FYNNEI. CDR3 sequence reads: CASSPTSGSSYNEQFF. The CDR3, as DNA: TGTGCCAGCAGCCCAACTAGCGGGAGCTCCTACAATGAGCAGTTCTTC.

The rearrangement links TRBV5-5 to TRBJ2-7, with 7 bases that match TRBD1. This CDR3 is 15 amino acids long. J gave up 0 bases and V 0 bases, and 3 bases lay outside the gene matches. Germline CDR1 is SGHKS and CDR2 is YYEKEE (reference sequence). The CDR3 here is CASSLGQGSSYEQYF. The DNA for the CDR3 is TGTGCCAGCAGCTTGGGACAGGGCAGCTCCTACGAGCAGTACTTC.

The V gene is TRBV7-2, the J gene TRBJ1-5; TRBD1 is a possible D gene (6 bases). V was cut by 1 base and J by 7 bases, with 11 bases left in between. This CDR3 is built from 14 residues. Germline CDR1 and CDR2: SGHTA and FQGNSA. The CDR3: CASSLDRVIQPQHF. The CDR3 DNA sequence: TGTGCCAGCAGCTTAGACAGGGTTATCCAGCCCCAGCATTTT. Variable domain in full (rest from reference TRBV7-2 and TRBJ1-5): GAGVSQSPSNKVTEKGKDVELRCDPISGHTALYWYRQSLGQGLEFLIYFQGNSAPDKSGLPSDRFSAERTGGSVSTLTIQRTQQEDSAVYLCASSLDRVIQPQHFGDGTRLSIL.

The rearrangement links TRBV27 to TRBJ2-1, with TRBD2 matching 7 bases. CDR1 MNHEY and CDR2 SMNVEV come from the germline V gene (reference sequence). V shed 8 bases, J shed 7 bases, and the junction held 11 bases outside the gene matches. This CDR3 has 14 amino acids. This CDR3 reads CASGLAVGGNEQFF. The DNA of the CDR3 is TGTGCCAGCGGCCTAGCGGTGGGGGGGAATGAGCAGTTCTTC.

The chain carries TRBV14 and TRBJ1-2; D gene unclear. V was trimmed by 1 base and J by 3 bases, leaving 21 bases between them. The CDR3 is 18 residues long. Germline CDR1 reads SGHDN; CDR2 reads FVKESK. CDR3 sequence (DNA): TGTGCCAGCAGCCAAGTCGAGGTTCCCGGCCTGAAGGACTATGGCTACACCTTC. It yields the protein CASSQVEVPGLKDYGYTF.

This chain uses TRBV19 with TRBJ2-1; the D gene is possibly TRBD1 (6 bases). Germline CDR1 and CDR2: LNHDA and SQIVND (reference sequence). This CDR3 is built from 16 residues. V shed 6 bases and J shed 4 bases, with 19 bases lying between them. This chain's CDR3 is CASSAGRQGSYNEQFF. DNA for the CDR3: TGTGCCAGTAGCGCTGGTCGGCAGGGGTCTTACAATGAGCAGTTCTTC.